Only a few counts were recorded for the clone carrying this TCR beta chain. Antigen specificity is unknown. V lost 3 bases and J lost 5; bases outside the gene matches: 3. Germline-derived CDR1 and CDR2 are MNHNS and SASEGT. This CDR3 region has 13 residues. This entry comes from a study of T cell repertoires in aging, cancer and after chemotherapy. Study information: Glioblastoma patients receiving temozolomide-based therapy gave paired samples before and after chemotherapy. Study findings and constraints: Rebound thymic output was suggested by rising median generation probability during chemotherapy in each cancer cohort. Compared with age-matched healthy donors, untreated hematological or solid cancer patients showed higher blood TCR clonality.

A mixed TRB-A/B primer pool amplified rearranged TRB by multiplex touch-down PCR. From the multiplex PCR reads, TCRdb called clonotypes with MiXCR, one entry per CDR3 protein. The data contain 4,000 or so distinct CDR3 sequences, about 29% of them singletons. Peripheral blood genomic DNA, not sorted cells or RNA, was the template. Sequencing was carried out using blood. The sequence derives from a human donor with a solid tumor. The chain recombines TRBV6-1 with TRBJ2-7; 8 bases fit TRBD1. CDR3 coding DNA: TGTGCCAGCAGTGACCAACAGGGGGACGAGCAGTACGTC. Amino acids: CASSDQQGDEQYV.